A single sample gave rise to the 15 T cell receptor beta chains below, sequenced in a study of beta chain features in type 1 diabetes. General observations from the study: Shorter TCRB CDR3s, moderately but significantly so, marked every one of the four CD4+ subsets in Type 1 diabetes patients.

The whole isolated RNA underwent reverse transcription, so sequencing captured expressed TCRB transcripts. Measured with immunoSEQ multiplex PCR; TCRdb has only the in-frame clones, and not every one. The sample lists 300,000 to 400,000 clones, roughly 13% occurring once. These receptors lack a known antigen. Material: naive CD4+ T cells from blood. The receptors stem from a woman aged 18-35 years with type 1 diabetes.

This clone was detected a few times. The gene calls are TRBV30 and TRBJ2-1, with D perhaps matching TRBD2 (6 bases). V was pared by 3 bases and J by 10 bases, with 16 bases between. The germline gives CDR1 GTSNPN, CDR2 SVGIG (reference sequence). The CDR3 contains 13 residues. CDR3 amino acids: CAWRRLVAGEQFF. DNA of the CDR3: TGTGCCTGGAGGCGATTGGTGGCGGGGGAGCAGTTCTTC.

In this sample, this clone turned up a few times. J is TRBJ2-1 and V is TRBV5-6, with TRBD2 identical over 10 bases. Germline V gene data show CDR1 as SGHDT and CDR2 as YYEEEE. The CDR3 is 16 residues long. Trimming took 1 base from V and 4 from J; bases not matched to a gene: 5. CDR3 sequence: CASSLSLAGVYNEQFF. The DNA of the CDR3 is TGTGCCAGCAGCTTGTCGCTAGCGGGGGTGTACAATGAGCAGTTCTTC.

The J gene is TRBJ2-1, the V gene TRBV10-3; 8 bases agree with TRBD2. Germline assignment: CDR1 ENHRY and CDR2 SYGVKD. Trimming at V came to 6 bases and at J to 4 bases, leaving 2 bases not matched to a gene. The CDR3 has 13 residues. Here the CDR3 reads CAIRQREYNEQFF. In DNA form, the CDR3 reads TGTGCCATCAGGCAGCGGGAGTACAATGAGCAGTTCTTC.

This clone was seen a few times. The chain carries TRBV28 and TRBJ2-3, with 10 bases lining up with TRBD2. Germline V gene sequence: CDR1 MDHEN, CDR2 SYDVKM. The length of the CDR3 is 15 residues. The ends lost 5 bases at V and 5 bases at J; junction bases unmatched: 7. As DNA, the CDR3 is TGTGCCAGCAGTGCTAGCGGGAGTCTGGGAGATACGCAGTATTTT. Its protein is CASSASGSLGDTQYF.

The sample holds a few counts of this clone. The gene calls are TRBV7-9 and TRBJ2-7; D is unresolved. CDR1 is SEHNR and CDR2 is FQNEAQ in the germline V gene (reference sequence). Trimming stripped 5 bases from V and 12 bases from J, with 11 bases between. The CDR3 covers 10 residues. The CDR3 here is CASSLPTRYV. CDR3 DNA: TGTGCCAGCAGCCTCCCTACGAGGTACGTC.

The V and J genes are TRBV11-2 and TRBJ1-1; no clear D gene. Germline CDR1 is SGHAT and CDR2 is FQNNGV. The ends were cut back, 1 base at V and 0 bases at J, with 6 bases in the middle. The CDR3 sequence is 14 residues long. The CDR3 spells CASSLAGLNTEAFF. In DNA, the CDR3 is TGTGCCAGCAGCTTAGCAGGCTTGAACACTGAAGCTTTCTTT. Full variable domain (missing parts from reference TRBV11-2 and TRBJ1-1): EAGVAQSPRYKIIEKRQSVAFWCNPISGHATLYWYQQILGQGPKLLIQFQNNGVVDDSQLPKDRFSAERLKGVDSTLKIQPAKLEDSAVYLCASSLAGLNTEAFFGQGTRLTVV.

CDR3 in DNA: TGTGCCAGCAGAGGACTAGCGGGAGTTCAGCAGTTCTTC. It encodes CASRGLAGVQQFF. The chain is built from TRBV27 and TRBJ2-1, with 13 positions matching TRBD2. This CDR3 has 13 residues. Per germline, CDR1 MNHEY and CDR2 SMNVEV (reference sequence). V dropped 6 bases and J dropped 11; count of bases not matched to a gene: 4.

The V and J genes are TRBV11-2 and TRBJ2-5, with 15 bases lining up with TRBD2. The CDR3 totals 17 residues. The germline V gene encodes CDR1 SGHAT and CDR2 FQNNGV. The junction had 6 bases not matched to a gene; V was cut back by 4 bases and J by 3 bases. CDR3 region: CASSWRTSGRVKETQYF. The CDR3, as DNA: TGTGCCAGCAGCTGGAGGACTAGCGGGAGGGTAAAAGAGACCCAGTACTTC.

This chain links TRBV11-3 with TRBJ2-1, with 11 bases aligning to TRBD2. Germline-derived CDR1 and CDR2 are SGHNT and YENEEA. The CDR3 is 14 residues long. J gave up 7 bases and V 5 bases, and 4 bases lay outside the gene matches. The chain's CDR3 is CASSQASGRNEQFF. CDR3 nucleotide sequence: TGTGCCAGCAGCCAAGCTAGCGGGAGGAATGAGCAGTTCTTC. The full variable domain, its missing parts supplied by reference TRBV11-3 and TRBJ2-1, is EAGVVQSPRYKIIEKKQPVAFWCNPISGHNTLYWYLQNLGQGPELLIRYENEEAVDDSQLPKDRFSAERLKGVDSTLKIQPAELGDSAVYLCASSQASGRNEQFFGPGTRLTVL.

The chain combines TRBV7-9 with TRBJ2-2; D possibly corresponds to TRBD2 (6 bases). The V and J ends lost 0 bases and 4 bases respectively, with 12 bases between them. Germline V gene lookup returns CDR1 SEHNR and CDR2 FQNEAQ (reference sequence). This CDR3 contains 16 residues. Here the CDR3 reads CASSLAGEASTGELFF. The CDR3 DNA is TGTGCCAGCAGCTTAGCAGGGGAGGCGAGCACCGGGGAGCTGTTTTTT.

This chain joins TRBV30 and TRBJ1-2; TRBD1 matches 7 bases. The CDR3 covers 12 residues. Losses at the gene ends were 8 bases for V and 7 bases for J; bases not matched to a gene: 10. Germline V CDR1 and CDR2: GTSNPN, SVGIG (reference sequence). The CDR3 reads CAQRQGSAGYTF. DNA of the CDR3: TGTGCCCAAAGACAGGGATCGGCTGGCTACACCTTC.

This clone was seen a few times. The rearrangement links TRBV7-9 to TRBJ1-2; the D gene is possibly TRBD1 (5 bases). The V end was cut by 0 bases, the J end by 8 bases, with 13 bases between. CDR1 and CDR2 (germline): SEHNR, FQNEAQ (reference sequence). This CDR3 comprises 14 residues. The CDR3 nucleotides are TGTGCCAGCAGCTTAGCGGTTCGGGGGAGGGGCTACACCTTC. Its protein product is CASSLAVRGRGYTF.

The chain recombines TRBV11-3 with TRBJ2-3, with a tentative D call TRBD2 (6 bases). Germline CDR1 SGHNT, CDR2 YENEEA. The V end lost 1 base, the J end lost 5 bases, and 13 bases lay between the germline ends. The CDR3 contains 15 residues. The CDR3 protein is CASSLVREKEDTQYF. In DNA form, the CDR3 reads TGTGCCAGCAGCTTAGTTCGGGAGAAGGAAGATACGCAGTATTTT.

The genes are TRBV5-1 and TRBJ2-7, with 7 bases fitting TRBD2. Germline CDR1 SGHRS, CDR2 YFSETQ. Germline trimming cut 3 bases from V and 3 bases from J; bases unmatched to any gene: 9. The CDR3 runs to 15 residues. The CDR3 spells CASSSPRGRGYEQYF. In DNA form, the CDR3 reads TGCGCCAGCAGCTCCCCCCGAGGGAGGGGCTACGAGCAGTACTTC.

This clone occurred a few times. The V gene is TRBV4-2, the J gene TRBJ1-2, with D perhaps matching TRBD1 (5 bases). V dropped 0 bases and J dropped 7 bases, with 15 bases sitting between them. Per the germline V gene, CDR1 is LGHNA and CDR2 is YNFKEQ. The CDR3 runs to 15 residues. The CDR3 reads CASSQEAGGVFGYTF. The CDR3, as DNA: TGTGCCAGCAGCCAAGAGGCAGGAGGGGTCTTTGGCTACACCTTC.